This TCR beta chain emerged from a study of immune characterization of retroperitoneal liposarcoma. Looked up from germline, CDR1 is WSHSY and CDR2 is SAAADI. V was shortened by 0 bases and J by 4 bases, with 7 bases between the two germline ends. This CDR3 comprises 14 residues. TCRdb processed the PCR reads anew with MiXCR; each CDR3 protein has one entry. The top ten clones hold roughly 40% of a sample with under 2,500 distinct CDR3 sequences, about 40% of them seen once. This clonotype is large (0.1 to 1%) in the sample. The chain has TRBV10-2 and TRBJ1-5, with D perhaps matching TRBD1 (5 bases). The sample comprised tumor tissue. This TCR was sampled from a male donor with retroperitoneal liposarcoma. Here the CDR3 DNA reads TGCGCCAGCAGTGAGTCGACAGAAAATCAGCCCCAGCATTTT. Translated: CASSESTENQPQHF.